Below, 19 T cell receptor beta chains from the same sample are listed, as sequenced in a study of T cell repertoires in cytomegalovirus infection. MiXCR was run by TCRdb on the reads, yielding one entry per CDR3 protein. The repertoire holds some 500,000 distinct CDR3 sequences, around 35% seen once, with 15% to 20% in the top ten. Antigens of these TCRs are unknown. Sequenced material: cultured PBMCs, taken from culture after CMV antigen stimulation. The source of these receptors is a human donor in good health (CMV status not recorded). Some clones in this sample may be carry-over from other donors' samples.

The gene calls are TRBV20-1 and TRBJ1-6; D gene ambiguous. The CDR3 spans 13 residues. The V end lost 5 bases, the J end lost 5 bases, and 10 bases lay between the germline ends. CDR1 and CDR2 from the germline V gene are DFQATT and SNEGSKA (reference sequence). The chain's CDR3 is CSASQTDNSPLHF. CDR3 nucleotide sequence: TGCAGTGCTTCCCAAACAGATAATTCACCCCTCCACTTT.

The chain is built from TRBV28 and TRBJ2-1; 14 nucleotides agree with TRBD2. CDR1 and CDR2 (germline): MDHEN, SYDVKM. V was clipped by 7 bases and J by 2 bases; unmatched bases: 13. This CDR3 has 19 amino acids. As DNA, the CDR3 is TGTGCCAGCACCGAGGTGGGGACTAGCGGGGGTGGGGCCTACAATGAGCAGTTCTTC. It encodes CASTEVGTSGGGAYNEQFF. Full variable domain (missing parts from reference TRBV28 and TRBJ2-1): DVKVTQSSRYLVKRTGEKVFLECVQDMDHENMFWYRQDPGLGLRLIYFSYDVKMKEKGDIPEGYSVSREKKERFSLILESASTNQTSMYLCASTEVGTSGGGAYNEQFFGPGTRLTVL.

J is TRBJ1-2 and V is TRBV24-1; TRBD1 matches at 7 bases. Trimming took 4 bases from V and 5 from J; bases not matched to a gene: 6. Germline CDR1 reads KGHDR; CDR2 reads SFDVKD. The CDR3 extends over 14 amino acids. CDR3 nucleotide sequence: TGTGCCACCAGTGACTCGACAGGGAGGTATGGCTACACCTTC. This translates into CATSDSTGRYGYTF.

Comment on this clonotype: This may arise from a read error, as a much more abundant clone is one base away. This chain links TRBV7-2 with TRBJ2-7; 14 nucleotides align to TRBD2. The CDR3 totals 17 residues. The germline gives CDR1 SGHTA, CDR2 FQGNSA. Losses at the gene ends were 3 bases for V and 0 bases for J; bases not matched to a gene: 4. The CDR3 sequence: CASSLGTSGSDSYEQYF. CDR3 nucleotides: TGTGCCAGCAGCTTGGGGACTAGCGGGAGTGACTCCTACGAGCAGTACTTC. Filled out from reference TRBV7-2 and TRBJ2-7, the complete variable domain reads GAGVSQSPSNKVTEKGKDVELRCDPISGHTALYWYRQSLGQGLEFLIYFQGNSAPDKSGLPSDRFSAERTGGSVSTLTIQRTQQEDSAVYLCASSLGTSGSDSYEQYFGPGTRLTVT.

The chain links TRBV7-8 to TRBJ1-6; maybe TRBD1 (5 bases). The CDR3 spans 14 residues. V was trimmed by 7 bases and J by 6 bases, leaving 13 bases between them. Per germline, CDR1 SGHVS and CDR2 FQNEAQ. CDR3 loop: CASNMAGINSPLHF. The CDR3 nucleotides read TGTGCCAGCAACATGGCAGGGATTAATTCACCCCTCCACTTT.

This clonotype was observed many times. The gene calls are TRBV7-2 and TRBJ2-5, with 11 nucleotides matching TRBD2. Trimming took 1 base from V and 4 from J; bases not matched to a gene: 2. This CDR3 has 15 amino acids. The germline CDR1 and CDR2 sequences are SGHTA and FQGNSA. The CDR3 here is CASSLGGLAGETQYF. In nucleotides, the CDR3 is TGTGCCAGCAGCTTAGGAGGACTAGCGGGAGAGACCCAGTACTTC.

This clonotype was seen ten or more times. This chain's CDR3 is CASSRQSGQGMINEQFF. The CDR3 DNA reads TGTGCCAGCAGCCGACAGAGCGGACAGGGTATGATAAATGAGCAGTTCTTC. The chain carries TRBV7-2 and TRBJ2-1; 8 bases align to TRBD1. The CDR3 extends over 17 amino acids. From germline, CDR1 is SGHTA and CDR2 FQGNSA. With 5 bases clipped from V and 7 bases from J, the junction kept 16 bases outside the gene matches.

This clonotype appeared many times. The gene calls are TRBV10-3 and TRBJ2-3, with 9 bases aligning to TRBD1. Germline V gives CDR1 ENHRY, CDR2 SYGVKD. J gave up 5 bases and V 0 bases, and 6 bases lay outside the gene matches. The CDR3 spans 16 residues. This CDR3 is CAISESEQGAGDTQYF. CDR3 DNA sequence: TGTGCCATCAGTGAGTCTGAACAGGGGGCTGGAGATACGCAGTATTTT.

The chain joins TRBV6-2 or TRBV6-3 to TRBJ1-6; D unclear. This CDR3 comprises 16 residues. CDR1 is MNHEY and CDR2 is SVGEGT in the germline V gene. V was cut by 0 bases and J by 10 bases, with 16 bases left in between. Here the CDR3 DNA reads TGTGCCAGCAGTTACTCGAGCGTGGGTAACGGATCACCCCTCCACTTT. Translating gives CASSYSSVGNGSPLHF.

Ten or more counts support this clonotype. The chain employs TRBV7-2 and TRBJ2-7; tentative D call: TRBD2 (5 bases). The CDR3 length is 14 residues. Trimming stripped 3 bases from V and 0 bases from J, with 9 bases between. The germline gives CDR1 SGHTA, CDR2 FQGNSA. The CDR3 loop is CASSFLAGSYEQYF. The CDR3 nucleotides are TGTGCCAGCAGCTTTCTTGCGGGCTCCTACGAGCAGTACTTC.

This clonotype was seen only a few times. CDR3 amino acids: CASSFGGWGSYNEQFF. CDR3 coding DNA: TGTGCCAGCAGTTTCGGAGGGTGGGGCTCCTACAATGAGCAGTTCTTC. The V and J genes are TRBV12-3 or TRBV12-4 and TRBJ2-1, with TRBD2 as a possible D gene (6 bases). The CDR3 extends over 16 amino acids. V dropped 3 bases and J dropped 0 bases, with 12 bases sitting between them.

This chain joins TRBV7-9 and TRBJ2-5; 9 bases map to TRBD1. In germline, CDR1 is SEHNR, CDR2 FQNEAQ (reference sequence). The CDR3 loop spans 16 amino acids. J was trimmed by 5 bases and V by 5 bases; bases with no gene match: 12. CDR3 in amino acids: CASSVPTGGGTETQYF. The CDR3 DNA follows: TGTGCCAGCAGCGTACCGACAGGGGGTGGAACTGAGACCCAGTACTTC. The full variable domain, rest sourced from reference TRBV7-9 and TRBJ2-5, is DTGVSQNPRHKITKRGQNVTFRCDPISEHNRLYWYRQTLGQGPEFLTYFQNEAQLEKSRLLSDRFSAERPKGSFSTLEIQRTEQGDSAMYLCASSVPTGGGTETQYFGPGTRLLVL.

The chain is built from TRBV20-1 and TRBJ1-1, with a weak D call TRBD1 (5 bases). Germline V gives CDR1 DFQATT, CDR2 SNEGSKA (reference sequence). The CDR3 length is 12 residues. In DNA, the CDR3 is TGCAGGACCTGGATAGGGACGGCAAAAGCTTTCTTT. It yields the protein CRTWIGTAKAFF.

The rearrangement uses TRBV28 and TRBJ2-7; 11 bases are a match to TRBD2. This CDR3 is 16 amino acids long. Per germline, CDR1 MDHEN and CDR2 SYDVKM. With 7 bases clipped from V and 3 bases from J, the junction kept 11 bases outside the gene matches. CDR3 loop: CASNLGTSGSIYEQYF. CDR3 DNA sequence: TGTGCCAGCAACCTGGGAACTAGCGGGAGTATCTACGAGCAGTACTTC. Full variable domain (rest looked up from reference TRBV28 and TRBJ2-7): DVKVTQSSRYLVKRTGEKVFLECVQDMDHENMFWYRQDPGLGLRLIYFSYDVKMKEKGDIPEGYSVSREKKERFSLILESASTNQTSMYLCASNLGTSGSIYEQYFGPGTRLTVT.

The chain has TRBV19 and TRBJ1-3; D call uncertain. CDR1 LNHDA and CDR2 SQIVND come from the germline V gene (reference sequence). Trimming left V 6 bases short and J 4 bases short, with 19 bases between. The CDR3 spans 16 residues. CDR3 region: CASSALGEGAGNTIYF. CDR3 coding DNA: TGTGCCAGTAGCGCCCTTGGGGAAGGAGCGGGAAACACCATATATTTT.

The CDR3 loop is CASSPTSGEGYEQYF. CDR3 nucleotides: TGTGCCAGTAGTCCGACTAGCGGAGAAGGATACGAGCAGTACTTC. The chain has TRBV19 and TRBJ2-7; 9 bases fit TRBD2. Germline lookup yields CDR1 LNHDA and CDR2 SQIVND (reference sequence). V shed 5 bases and J 4 bases; nucleotides not matched to a gene: 9. CDR3 length: 15 residues.

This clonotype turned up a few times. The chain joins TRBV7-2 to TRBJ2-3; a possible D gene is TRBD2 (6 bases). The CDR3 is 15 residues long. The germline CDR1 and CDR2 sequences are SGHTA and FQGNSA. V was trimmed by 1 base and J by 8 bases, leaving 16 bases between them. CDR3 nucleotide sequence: TGTGCCAGCAGCTTAGTAGCGTCCCCCGGGGGTACGCAGTATTTT. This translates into CASSLVASPGGTQYF.

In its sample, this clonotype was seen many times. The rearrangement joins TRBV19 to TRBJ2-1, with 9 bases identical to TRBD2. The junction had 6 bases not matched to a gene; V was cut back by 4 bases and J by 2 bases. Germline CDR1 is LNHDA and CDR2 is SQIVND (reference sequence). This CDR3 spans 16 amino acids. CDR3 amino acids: CASSRLAVVTYNEQFF. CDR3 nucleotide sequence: TGTGCCAGTAGTAGACTAGCGGTTGTCACCTACAATGAGCAGTTCTTC.

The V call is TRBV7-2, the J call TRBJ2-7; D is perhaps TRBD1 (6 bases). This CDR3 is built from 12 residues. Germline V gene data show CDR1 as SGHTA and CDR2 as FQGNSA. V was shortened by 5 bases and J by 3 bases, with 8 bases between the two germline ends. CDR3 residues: CASSVGGYEQYF. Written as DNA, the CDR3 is TGTGCCAGCAGCGTAGGGGGCTACGAGCAGTACTTC.